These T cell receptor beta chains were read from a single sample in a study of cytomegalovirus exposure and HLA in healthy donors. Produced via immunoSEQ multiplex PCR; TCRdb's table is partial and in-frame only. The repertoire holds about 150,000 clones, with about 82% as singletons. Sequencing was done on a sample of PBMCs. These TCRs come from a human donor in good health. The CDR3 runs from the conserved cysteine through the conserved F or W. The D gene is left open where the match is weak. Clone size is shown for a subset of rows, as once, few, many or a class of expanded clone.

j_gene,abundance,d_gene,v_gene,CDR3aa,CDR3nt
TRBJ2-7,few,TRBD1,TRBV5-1,CASSYSGTGSYEQYF,TGCGCCAGCAGCTATTCCGGGACAGGCTCCTACGAGCAGTACTTC
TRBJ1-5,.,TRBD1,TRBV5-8,CASSLLSGGVNQPQHF,TGTGCCAGCAGCTTGCTGTCAGGGGGCGTCAATCAGCCCCAGCATTTT
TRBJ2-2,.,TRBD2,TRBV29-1,CSVAPGLAGTTGELFF,TGCAGCGTTGCACCGGGACTAGCGGGGACAACCGGGGAGCTGTTTTTT
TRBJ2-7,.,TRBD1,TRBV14,CASSHDAWEAGVVEGQGGWDEQYF,TGTGCCAGCAGCCATGACGCCTGGGAAGCTGGGGTTGTAGAGGGACAGGGAGGTTGGGACGAGCAGTACTTC
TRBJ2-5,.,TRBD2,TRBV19,CASRLAGGSETQYF,TGTGCCAGTAGACTAGCGGGAGGGTCCGAGACCCAGTACTTC
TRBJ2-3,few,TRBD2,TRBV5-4,CASSLTSGTTDTQYF,TGTGCCAGCAGCTTGACTAGCGGGACCACAGATACGCAGTATTTT
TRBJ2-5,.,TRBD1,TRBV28,CASSYTGQQETQYF,TGTGCCAGCAGCTACACGGGACAGCAAGAGACCCAGTACTTC
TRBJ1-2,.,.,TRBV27,CASSLSGQFYGYTF,TGTGCCAGCAGTTTATCCGGACAATTCTATGGCTACACCTTC
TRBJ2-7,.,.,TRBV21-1,CASSKGDLQGGDEQYF,TGTGCCAGCAGCAAAGGGGACCTACAGGGTGGGGACGAGCAGTACTTC
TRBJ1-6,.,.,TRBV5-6,CASSWGPSSYNSPLHF,TGTGCCAGCAGCTGGGGGCCCAGCTCCTATAATTCACCCCTCCACTTT
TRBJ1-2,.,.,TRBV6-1,CASITQTYGYTF,TGTGCCAGCATAACACAGACATATGGCTACACCTTC
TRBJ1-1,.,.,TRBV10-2,CASSDPGASTEAFF,TGCGCCAGCAGTGACCCAGGGGCGAGCACTGAAGCTTTCTTT
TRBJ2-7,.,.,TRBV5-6,CASSFVEGGNYEQYF,TGTGCCAGCAGCTTCGTTGAGGGAGGAAACTACGAGCAGTACTTC
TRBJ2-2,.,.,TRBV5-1,CASSYLGGNTGELFF,TGCGCCAGCAGCTATCTGGGGGGAAACACCGGGGAGCTGTTTTTT
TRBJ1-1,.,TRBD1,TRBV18,CASSPHHLGQAYTEAFF,TGTGCCAGCTCACCGCACCACCTTGGACAGGCATACACTGAAGCTTTCTTT
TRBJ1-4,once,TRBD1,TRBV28,CASSYRGRINEKLFF,TGTGCCAGCAGTTACAGGGGCCGCATTAATGAAAAACTGTTTTTT
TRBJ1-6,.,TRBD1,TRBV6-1,CASSERTGSYNSPLHF,TGTGCCAGCAGTGAACGGACAGGGTCCTATAATTCACCCCTCCACTTT
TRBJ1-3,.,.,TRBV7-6,CASSLAITDTIYF,TGTGCCAGCAGCTTAGCGATTACAGACACCATATATTTT